This T cell receptor beta chain was sequenced for a study of blood T cells in healthy people across ages (dated by TCRdb to between 2014 and 2017). With regard to the full study: Template switching captured roughly one uniquely barcoded TCR beta cDNA molecule per two T cells in model experiments. Donors of different ages were randomly distributed across sequencing lanes to avoid experimental bias. For two donors (one aged 18 to 30 and one aged 80 or older), the study analyzed two additional independent replicas of 1 million unique cDNA reads from the same blood draw. Using deep sequencing normalized with unique cDNA molecular identifiers, the study measured how TCR beta repertoire diversity changes with age. Donors were grouped into four age groups: young (average 16 years), middle-aged (39), aged (around 66) and long-lived (about 90).

This clonotype was seen ten or more times. Its antigen is currently not known. No base-level quality is on record; no much larger clone is a single base apart. Donors were roughly 40 systemically healthy Caucasian individuals from Russia aged about 6 to 100 years. Each donor gave around 9.5 milliliters of peripheral blood, collected into EDTA-treated Vacutainer tubes. Ficoll-Paque density-gradient centrifugation was used to isolate PBMCs, with at least 7 million per sample. Trizol reagent was used to extract total RNA from PBMCs, with at least 6 micrograms per sample. For every donor, an aliquot of PBMCs went through flow cytometry to measure the percentages of naive CD45RAhigh/CD27high T cells. Libraries were built with 5' RACE. Data came from an Illumina HiSeq 2500. A second PCR of roughly 6 to 11 cycles was run with a J-beta primer mix and a sample-barcoded 5' primer. A unique molecular identifier was introduced onto each TCR beta cDNA molecule by a template-switch 5' adaptor carrying 12 random nucleotides. Each sample yielded at least 2.5 million CDR3-containing paired-end reads. The Mint cDNA synthesis kit, primed by a TRBC-specific oligonucleotide, was used to synthesize first-strand cDNA from all RNA. All cDNA was treated with uracil-DNA glycosylase and then went through a first 18-cycle PCR with the universal primers M1SS and BC2_uni_R. Per the authors' processing: For normalization, 1 million high-quality reads, each with a distinct molecular identifier, were randomly selected from each sample. Instead of being binned into consensus sequences, reads that shared molecular identifiers were thrown out. MiTCR, with a Q25 quality threshold and the strictest error-elimination algorithm, was used for CDR3 identification, clonotype clustering and error correction. A nonparametric unseen species model using Euler transformation provided a lower-bound estimate of total TCR beta diversity. TCRdb reprocessed the public reads (quality trimming at Q25 with fastp, clone calling with MiXCR) and kept in-frame beta chains. Entries that share a CDR3 protein sequence are merged under the most common genes and DNA. TCRdb's processing, not the authors' own work, is the source of the V and J calls. For this sample there are more than 650,000 distinct CDR3 sequences; 22% appear just once. The top ten clonotypes cover around 22% of the sample.

The paper's findings and limits, for the study overall: Total diversity estimates from one million sequenced T cells were considered lower bounds and underestimates. Because the CMV infection status of the donors was unknown, age-related changes in expanded clonotypes may potentially have been confounded. The percentage of naive T cells measured by flow cytometry correlated strongly with observed TCR beta diversity. Compared with the aged group, the long-lived group had more naive CD4+ T cells, fewer expanded clones and increased TCR diversity, suggesting age selection. Because profiling used bulk unsorted PBMCs, naive and antigen-experienced compartments could not be compared conclusively. As age increased, observed TCR beta diversity per million T cells dropped in a roughly linear way, and a significant reduction was already evident by age roughly 36.

The cysteine opens and the phenylalanine closes a CDR3 of 15 amino acids. CDR3 DNA is the only sequence kept; it has 45 bases, read in frame from the first base. For CDR1 and CDR2, the germline V gene (reference sequence) lists SGHAT and FQDESV. A distance of 10 bases separates the germline ends of V and J, which lose 0 bases and 2 bases respectively. The sequence was collected from an older man in good health. The sample consisted of blood. Rearrangement joined TRBV11-1 to TRBJ2-5, with the identity of the D gene unclear. The CDR3 is CASSLAGASQETQYF. Read as DNA, the sequence is TGTGCCAGCAGCTTAGCCGGTGCGAGTCAAGAGACCCAGTACTTC.